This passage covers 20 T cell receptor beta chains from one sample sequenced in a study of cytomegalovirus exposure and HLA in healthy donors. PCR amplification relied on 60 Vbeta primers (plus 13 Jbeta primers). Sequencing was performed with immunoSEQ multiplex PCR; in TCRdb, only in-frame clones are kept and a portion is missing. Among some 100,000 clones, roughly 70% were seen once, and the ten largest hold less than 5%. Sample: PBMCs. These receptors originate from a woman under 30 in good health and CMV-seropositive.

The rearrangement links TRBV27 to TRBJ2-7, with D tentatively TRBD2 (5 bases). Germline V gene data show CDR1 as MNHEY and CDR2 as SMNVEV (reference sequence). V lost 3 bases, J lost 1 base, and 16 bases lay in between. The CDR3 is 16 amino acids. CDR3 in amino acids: CASSFTSGYSSYEQYF. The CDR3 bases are TGTGCCAGCAGTTTTACCTCGGGGTACTCTTCCTACGAGCAGTACTTC.

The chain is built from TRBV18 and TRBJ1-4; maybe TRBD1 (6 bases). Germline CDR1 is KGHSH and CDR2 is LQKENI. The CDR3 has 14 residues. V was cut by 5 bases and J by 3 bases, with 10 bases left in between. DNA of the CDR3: TGTGCCAGCTCATCGGGACAACCTAATGAAAAACTGTTTTTT. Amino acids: CASSSGQPNEKLFF.

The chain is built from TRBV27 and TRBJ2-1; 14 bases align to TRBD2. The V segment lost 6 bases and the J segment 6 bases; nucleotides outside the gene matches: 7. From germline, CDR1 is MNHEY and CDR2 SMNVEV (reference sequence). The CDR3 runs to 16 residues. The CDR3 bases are TGTGCCAGCAGCTGGGCCGGGACTAGCGGGAGCAATGAGCAGTTCTTC. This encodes CASSWAGTSGSNEQFF.

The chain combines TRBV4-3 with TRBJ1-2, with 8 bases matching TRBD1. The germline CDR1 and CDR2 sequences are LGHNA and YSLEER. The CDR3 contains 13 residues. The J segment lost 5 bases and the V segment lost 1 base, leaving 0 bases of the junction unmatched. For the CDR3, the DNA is TGCGCCAGCAGCCAAGGGACAGGGTATGGCTACACCTTC. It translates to CASSQGTGYGYTF.

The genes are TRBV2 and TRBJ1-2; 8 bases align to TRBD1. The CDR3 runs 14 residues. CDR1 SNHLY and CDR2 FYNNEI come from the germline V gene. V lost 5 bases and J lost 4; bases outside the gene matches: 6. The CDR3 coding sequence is TGTGCCAGCAGTTCAACCCAGGGGGCCTATGGCTACACCTTC. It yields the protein CASSSTQGAYGYTF. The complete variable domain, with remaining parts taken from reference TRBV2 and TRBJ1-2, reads EPEVTQTPSHQVTQMGQEVILRCVPISNHLYFYWYRQILGQKVEFLVSFYNNEISEKSEIFDDQFSVERPDGSNFTLKIRSTKLEDSAMYFCASSSTQGAYGYTFGSGTRLTVV.

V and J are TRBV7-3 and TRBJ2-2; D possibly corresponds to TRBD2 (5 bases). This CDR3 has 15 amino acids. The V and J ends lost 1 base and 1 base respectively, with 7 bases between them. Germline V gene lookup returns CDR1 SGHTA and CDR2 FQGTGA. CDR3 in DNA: TGTGCCAGCAGCTTAAATCGGGAGAACACCGGGGAGCTGTTTTTT. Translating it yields CASSLNRENTGELFF. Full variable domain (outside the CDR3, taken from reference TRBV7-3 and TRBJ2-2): GAGVSQTPSNKVTEKGKYVELRCDPISGHTALYWYRQSLGQGPEFLIYFQGTGAADDSGLPNDRFFAVRPEGSVSTLKIQRTERGDSAVYLCASSLNRENTGELFFGEGSRLTVL.

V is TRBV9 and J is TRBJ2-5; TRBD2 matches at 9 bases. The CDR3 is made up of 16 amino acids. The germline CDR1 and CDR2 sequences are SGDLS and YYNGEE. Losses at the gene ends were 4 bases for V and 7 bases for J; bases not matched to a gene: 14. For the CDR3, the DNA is TGTGCCAGCAGCTCCGGCGAGACTAGCGGCCTCGGGACCCAGTACTTC. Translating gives CASSSGETSGLGTQYF.

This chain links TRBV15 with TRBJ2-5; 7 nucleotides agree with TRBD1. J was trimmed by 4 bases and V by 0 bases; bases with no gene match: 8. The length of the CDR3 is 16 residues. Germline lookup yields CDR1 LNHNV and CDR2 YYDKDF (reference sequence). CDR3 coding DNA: TGTGCCACCAGCAGAGATCAACAGGGGTGGCGAGAGACCCAGTACTTC. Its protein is CATSRDQQGWRETQYF.

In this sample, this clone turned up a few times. CDR3 in amino acids: CASSLLRTGISYEQYF. The CDR3 coding sequence is TGTGCCAGCAGCTTGTTACGGACAGGCATCTCCTACGAGCAGTACTTC. This chain joins TRBV5-6 and TRBJ2-5, with TRBD1 matching 7 bases. The J call may be faulty, since TRBJ2-7 better matches the DNA end. CDR1 SGHDT and CDR2 YYEEEE come from the germline V gene. The length of the CDR3 is 16 residues.

Here the CDR3 DNA reads TGCAGCGTTGAACCGGACACCCGTGAAGCTTTCTTT. Translation gives CSVEPDTREAFF. The genes are TRBV29-1 and TRBJ1-1; tentatively, D is TRBD1 (5 bases). The CDR3 has 12 residues. V was pared by 2 bases and J by 7 bases, with 11 bases between. Looked up from germline, CDR1 is SQVTM and CDR2 is ANQGSEA.

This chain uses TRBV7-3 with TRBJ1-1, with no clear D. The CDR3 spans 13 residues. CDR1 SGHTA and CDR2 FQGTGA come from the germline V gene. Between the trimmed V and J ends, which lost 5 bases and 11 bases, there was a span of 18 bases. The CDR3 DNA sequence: TGTGCCAGCAGCCAAACCGGGGAAGGGCGTGCTTTCTTT. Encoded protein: CASSQTGEGRAFF.

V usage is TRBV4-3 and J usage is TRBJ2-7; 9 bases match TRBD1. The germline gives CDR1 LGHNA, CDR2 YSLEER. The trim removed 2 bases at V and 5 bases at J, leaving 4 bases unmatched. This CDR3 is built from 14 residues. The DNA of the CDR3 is TGCGCCAGCAGCCAACAGGACAGGGGTAACGAGCAGTACTTC. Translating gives CASSQQDRGNEQYF.

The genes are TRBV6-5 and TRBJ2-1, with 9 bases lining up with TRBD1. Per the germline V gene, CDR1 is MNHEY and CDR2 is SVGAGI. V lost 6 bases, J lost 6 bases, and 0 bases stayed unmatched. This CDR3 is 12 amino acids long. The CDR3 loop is CASRTGGNEQFF. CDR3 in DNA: TGTGCCAGCAGGACAGGGGGCAATGAGCAGTTCTTC.

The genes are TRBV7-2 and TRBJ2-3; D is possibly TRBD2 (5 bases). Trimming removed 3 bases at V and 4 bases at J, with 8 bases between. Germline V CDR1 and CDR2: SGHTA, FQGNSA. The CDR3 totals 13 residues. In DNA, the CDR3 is TGTGCCAGCAGCTTCGGCGGGTCAGATACGCAGTATTTT. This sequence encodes CASSFGGSDTQYF.

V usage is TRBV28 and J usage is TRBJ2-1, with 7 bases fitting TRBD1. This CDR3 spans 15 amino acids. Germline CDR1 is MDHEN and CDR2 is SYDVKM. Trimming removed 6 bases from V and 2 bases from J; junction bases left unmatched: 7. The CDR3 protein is CASSVTGTAYNEQFF. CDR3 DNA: TGTGCCAGCAGCGTTACCGGGACAGCCTACAATGAGCAGTTCTTC.

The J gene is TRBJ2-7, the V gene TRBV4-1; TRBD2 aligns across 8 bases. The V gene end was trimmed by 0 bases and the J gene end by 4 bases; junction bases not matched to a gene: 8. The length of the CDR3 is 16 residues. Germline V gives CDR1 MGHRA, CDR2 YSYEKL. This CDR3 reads CASSQDPAGEGYEQYF. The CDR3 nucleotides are TGCGCCAGCAGCCAAGACCCAGCGGGAGAGGGGTACGAGCAGTACTTC.

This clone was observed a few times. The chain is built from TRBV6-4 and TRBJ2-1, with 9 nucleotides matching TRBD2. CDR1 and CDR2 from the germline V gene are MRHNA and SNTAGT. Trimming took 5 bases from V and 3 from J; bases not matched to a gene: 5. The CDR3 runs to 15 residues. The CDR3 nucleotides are TGTGCCAGCAGTCTTAGCGGGAGCCTCTACAATGAGCAGTTCTTC. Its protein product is CASSLSGSLYNEQFF.

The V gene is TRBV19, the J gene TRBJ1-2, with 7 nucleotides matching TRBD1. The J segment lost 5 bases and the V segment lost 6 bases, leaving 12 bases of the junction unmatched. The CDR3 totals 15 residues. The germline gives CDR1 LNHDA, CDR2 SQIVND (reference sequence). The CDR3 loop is CASSPNRQGHYGYTF. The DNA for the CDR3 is TGTGCCAGTAGCCCTAACCGACAGGGACATTATGGCTACACCTTC.

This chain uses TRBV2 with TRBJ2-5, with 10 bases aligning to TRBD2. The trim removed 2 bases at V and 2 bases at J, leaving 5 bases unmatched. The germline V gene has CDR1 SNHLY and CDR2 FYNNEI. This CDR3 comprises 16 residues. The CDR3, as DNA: TGTGCCAGCAGTGAAATCGGACTAGCGGAACAAGAGACCCAGTACTTC. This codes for CASSEIGLAEQETQYF.

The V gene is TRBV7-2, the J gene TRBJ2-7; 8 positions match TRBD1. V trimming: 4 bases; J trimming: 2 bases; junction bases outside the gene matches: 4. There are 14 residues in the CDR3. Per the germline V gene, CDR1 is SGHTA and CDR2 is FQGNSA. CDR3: CASSSRDRTYEQYF. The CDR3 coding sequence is TGTGCCAGCAGCTCGAGGGACAGGACCTACGAGCAGTACTTC.